The 15 T cell receptor beta chains below were found in one sample sequenced in a study of kidney transplant recipient with SARS-CoV-2 infection. MiXCR, run by TCRdb on the reads, gives a single entry per CDR3 protein. This sample has 200,000 to 300,000 distinct CDR3 sequences, with 25% to 30% found just once. The sample in question was a blood sample, obtained at baseline and around day 120 from a kidney transplant recipient. The origin of the receptors is a male patient in his thirties who had COVID-19 and was a kidney transplant recipient. A subset of T cells may come from the graft donor.

This clonotype was seen repeatedly, ten times or more. The genes are TRBV28 and TRBJ1-3, with TRBD1 identical over 7 bases. With V trimmed by 8 bases and J by 0 bases, 7 bases remained unmatched. The germline gives CDR1 MDHEN, CDR2 SYDVKM. The CDR3 covers 15 residues. The DNA for the CDR3 is TGTGCCAGCCGACAGGGACCAAGCTCTGGAAACACCATATATTTT. Translated: CASRQGPSSGNTIYF.

About this clonotype itself: Just one base apart from a much larger clone, this may be a read error. The chain's CDR3 is CSAVGDSNTSLHF. In nucleotides, the CDR3 is TGCAGTGCTGTGGGGGACAGTAATACATCCCTCCACTTT. The rearrangement joins TRBV20-1 to TRBJ1-6, with TRBD1 matching 7 bases. The CDR3 extends over 13 amino acids. The junction had 12 bases not matched to a gene; V was cut back by 5 bases and J by 14 bases. Per the germline V gene, CDR1 is DFQATT and CDR2 is SNEGSKA (reference sequence).

At least ten counts were recorded for this clonotype. J is TRBJ2-2 and V is TRBV20-1; D ambiguous. This CDR3 spans 12 amino acids. V was trimmed by 3 bases and J by 3 bases, leaving 5 bases between them. Germline V gene lookup returns CDR1 DFQATT and CDR2 SNEGSKA (reference sequence). The CDR3 DNA reads as TGCAGTGCTAGTAGGGACACCGGGGAGCTGTTTTTT. Protein: CSASRDTGELFF.

Many counts were recorded for this clonotype. The chain recombines TRBV5-1 with TRBJ1-2; D possibly corresponds to TRBD1 (6 bases). With 4 bases removed from V and 1 base from J, the gap between germline ends came to 11 bases. CDR3 length: 14 amino acids. Germline lookup yields CDR1 SGHRS and CDR2 YFSETQ. The CDR3 sequence is CASSTIQGNYGYTF. The CDR3 DNA sequence: TGCGCCAGCAGCACGATACAGGGTAACTATGGCTACACCTTC.

About this clonotype itself: Being one base from a much bigger clone, this may be a read error. V usage is TRBV10-2 and J usage is TRBJ2-7; TRBD2 matches at 8 bases. Germline V lookup: CDR1 WSHSY, CDR2 SAAADI. The CDR3 covers 15 residues. The DNA of the CDR3 is TGCGCCAGCAGTGAGTCGAGCGGGAGTTCCTACGAGCAGCACTTC. It is translated as CASSESSGSSYEQHF.

In this sample, this clonotype turned up many times. The chain has TRBV19 and TRBJ1-2; tentatively, D is TRBD1 (6 bases). This CDR3 region has 13 residues. V gave up 7 bases and J gave up 8 bases, with 17 bases separating them. Germline V gives CDR1 LNHDA, CDR2 SQIVND (reference sequence). CDR3 loop: CASIRGRGSGYTF. CDR3 in DNA: TGTGCCAGTATCAGGGGTCGAGGGAGCGGCTACACCTTC. The whole variable domain, filled in from reference TRBV19 and TRBJ1-2, reads DGGITQSPKYLFRKEGQNVTLSCEQNLNHDAMYWYRQDPGQGLRLIYYSQIVNDFQKGDIAEGYSVSREKKESFPLTVTSAQKNPTAFYLCASIRGRGSGYTFGSGTRLTVV.

This clonotype has a count of ten or more. V is TRBV7-8 and J is TRBJ1-4; possible D gene TRBD1, 5 bases. Germline V gene lookup returns CDR1 SGHVS and CDR2 FQNEAQ. This CDR3 spans 16 amino acids. The V gene lost 7 bases and the J gene lost 0 bases, with 15 bases spanning the gap. The CDR3 region has the DNA TGTGCCAGCAACCCGGGGGGAGGGGCAACTAATGAAAAACTGTTTTTT. Translating gives CASNPGGGATNEKLFF.

Ten or more counts support this clonotype. This rearrangement joins TRBV28 to TRBJ1-5, with TRBD1 matching 7 bases. The CDR3 contains 15 residues. Losses at the gene ends were 2 bases for V and 2 bases for J; bases not matched to a gene: 3. Germline values: CDR1 MDHEN, CDR2 SYDVKM. CDR3 DNA sequence: TGTGCCAGCAGTTTAAGGGGGCAACGCAATCAGCCCCAGCATTTT. Encoded protein: CASSLRGQRNQPQHF.

In the case of this clonotype: A much larger clone sits a single nucleotide away, making a read error possible. This rearrangement joins TRBV6-8 to TRBJ1-2; D perhaps matches TRBD1 (5 bases). This CDR3 spans 17 amino acids. CDR1 and CDR2 from the germline V gene are MNHGY and SAAAGT. The CDR3 region is CAGSRDWECRKTYGYTF. As DNA, the CDR3 is TGTGCCGGCAGTCGGGACTGGGAATGTAGAAAGACCTATGGCTACACCTTC.

With regard to this clonotype: This may come from a read error, since a much larger clone is one base off. The rearrangement links TRBV2 to TRBJ2-7; no clear D gene. The CDR3 runs 12 residues. Germline CDR1 and CDR2: SNHLY and FYNNEI. CDR3 DNA: TGTGCCAGCAGTCTCAACTACGGCGAGCAGTGCTTC. It specifies CASSLNYGEQCF.

This clonotype was counted at least ten times. The chain uses TRBV3-1 and TRBJ1-1, with D uncertain. The germline CDR1 and CDR2 sequences are LGHDT and YNNKEL (reference sequence). Trimming took 3 bases from V and 4 from J, leaving 21 bases between them. There are 17 residues in the CDR3. CDR3 region: CASSHPRPISIRTEAFF. Here the CDR3 DNA reads TGTGCCAGCAGCCACCCACGTCCCATTTCAATTCGCACTGAAGCTTTCTTT.

This clonotype came up many times. The junction shows a germline mismatch at one end, possibly a read error. Here the CDR3 DNA reads TGTGTCAGCAGTTTTGGGTGGGAGGGCTACGAGCAGTACTTC. Translation: CVSSFGWEGYEQYF. The V and J genes are TRBV27 and TRBJ2-7, with TRBD2 matching 7 bases. Per the germline V gene, CDR1 is MNHEY and CDR2 is SMNVEV (reference sequence). The CDR3 sequence is 14 residues long.

This chain connects TRBV28 to TRBJ2-1; the match to TRBD1 covers 7 bases. The V gene's germline CDR1 is MDHEN and CDR2 SYDVKM. The CDR3 contains 15 residues. J was trimmed by 4 bases and V by 5 bases; bases with no gene match: 8. For the CDR3, the DNA is TGTGCCAGCAGTGTGGACAGGCGATCTTACAATGAGCAGTTCTTC. It translates to CASSVDRRSYNEQFF.

Of note for this clonotype: The junction and the germline gene differ at one end; a read error may be behind it. This sequence joins TRBV6-8 and TRBJ1-2; D is unclear. CDR1 is MNHGY and CDR2 is SAAAGT in the germline V gene. This CDR3 spans 17 amino acids. CDR3 nucleotide sequence: TGTGCCAGCAGTCCCGAAGGACGCCCTAGAAAGACCTATGTCTACACCTTC. This encodes CASSPEGRPRKTYVYTF.

This clonotype has only one observation. Germline is not matched at one junction end, which may reflect a read error. The rearrangement uses TRBV29-1 and TRBJ2-1, with D possibly TRBD2 on 6 matching bases. CDR1 and CDR2 from the germline V gene are SQVTM and ANQGSEA. CDR3 length equals 14 residues. The CDR3 protein is CSATRDLGVNEQSF. CDR3 in DNA: TGCAGCGCGACCCGGGACTTAGGGGTCAATGAGCAGTCCTTC.